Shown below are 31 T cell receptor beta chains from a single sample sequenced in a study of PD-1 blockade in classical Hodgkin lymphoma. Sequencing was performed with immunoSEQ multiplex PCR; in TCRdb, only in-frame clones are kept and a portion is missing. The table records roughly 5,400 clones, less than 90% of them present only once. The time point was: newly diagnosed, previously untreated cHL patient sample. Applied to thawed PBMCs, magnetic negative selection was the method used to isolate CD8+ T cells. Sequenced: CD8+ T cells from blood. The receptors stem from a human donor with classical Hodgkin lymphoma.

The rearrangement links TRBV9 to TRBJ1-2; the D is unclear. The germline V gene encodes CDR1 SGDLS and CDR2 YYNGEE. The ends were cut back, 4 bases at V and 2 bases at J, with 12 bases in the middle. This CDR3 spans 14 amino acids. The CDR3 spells CASSPEGTNYGYTF. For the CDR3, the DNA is TGTGCCAGCAGCCCAGAGGGAACGAACTATGGCTACACCTTC.

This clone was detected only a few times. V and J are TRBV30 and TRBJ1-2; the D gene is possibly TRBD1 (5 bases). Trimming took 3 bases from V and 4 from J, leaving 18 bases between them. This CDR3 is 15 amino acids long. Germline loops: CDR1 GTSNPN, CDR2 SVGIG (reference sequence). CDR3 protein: CAWRRTPLGTYGYTF. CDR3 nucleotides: TGTGCCTGGAGGCGTACCCCGCTGGGGACCTATGGCTACACCTTC.

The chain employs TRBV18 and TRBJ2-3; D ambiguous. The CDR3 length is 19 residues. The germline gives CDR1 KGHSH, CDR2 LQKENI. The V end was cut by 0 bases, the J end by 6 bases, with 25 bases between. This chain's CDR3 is CASSPPLGSSGLSADTQYF. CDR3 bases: TGTGCCAGCTCACCACCGCTAGGTAGCAGTGGTTTATCGGCGGATACGCAGTATTTT.

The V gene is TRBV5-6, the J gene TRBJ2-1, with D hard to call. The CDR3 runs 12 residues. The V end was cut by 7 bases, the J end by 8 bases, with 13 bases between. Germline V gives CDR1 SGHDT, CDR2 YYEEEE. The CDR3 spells CASWEFGHEQFF. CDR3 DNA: TGTGCCAGCTGGGAATTTGGGCATGAGCAGTTCTTC.

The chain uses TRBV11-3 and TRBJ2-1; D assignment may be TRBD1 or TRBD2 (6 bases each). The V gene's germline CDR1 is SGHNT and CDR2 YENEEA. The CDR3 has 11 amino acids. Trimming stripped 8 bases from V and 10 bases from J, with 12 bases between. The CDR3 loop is CASHRAGEQFF. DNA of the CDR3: TGTGCCAGCCACAGGGCGGGGGAGCAGTTCTTC. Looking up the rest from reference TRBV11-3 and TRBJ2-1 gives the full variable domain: EAGVVQSPRYKIIEKKQPVAFWCNPISGHNTLYWYLQNLGQGPELLIRYENEEAVDDSQLPKDRFSAERLKGVDSTLKIQPAELGDSAVYLCASHRAGEQFFGPGTRLTVL.

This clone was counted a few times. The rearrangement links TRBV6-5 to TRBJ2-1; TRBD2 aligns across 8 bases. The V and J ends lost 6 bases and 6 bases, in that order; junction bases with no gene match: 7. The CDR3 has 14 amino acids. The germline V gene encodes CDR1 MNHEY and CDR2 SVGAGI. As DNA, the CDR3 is TGTGCCAGCAGGGAGCGGGGGATGTCCAATGAGCAGTTCTTC. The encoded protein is CASRERGMSNEQFF.

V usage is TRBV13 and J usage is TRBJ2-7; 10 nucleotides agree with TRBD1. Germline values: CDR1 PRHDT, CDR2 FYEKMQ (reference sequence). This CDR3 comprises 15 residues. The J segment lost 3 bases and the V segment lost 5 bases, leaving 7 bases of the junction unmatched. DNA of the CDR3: TGTGCCAGCAGCAAGGGACAGGGGATTATCTACGAGCAGTACTTC. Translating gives CASSKGQGIIYEQYF.

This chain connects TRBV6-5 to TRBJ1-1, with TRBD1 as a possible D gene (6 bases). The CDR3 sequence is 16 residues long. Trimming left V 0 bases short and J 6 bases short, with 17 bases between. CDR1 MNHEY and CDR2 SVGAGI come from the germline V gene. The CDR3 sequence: CASSYSARGVRAEAFF. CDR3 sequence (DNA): TGTGCCAGCAGTTACTCTGCAAGGGGGGTAAGAGCTGAAGCTTTCTTT.

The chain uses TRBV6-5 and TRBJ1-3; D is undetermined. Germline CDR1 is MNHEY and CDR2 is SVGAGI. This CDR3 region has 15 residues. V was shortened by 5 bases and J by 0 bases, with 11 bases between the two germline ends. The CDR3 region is CASSPAGSSGNTIYF. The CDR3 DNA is TGTGCCAGCAGTCCGGCTGGGAGCTCTGGAAACACCATATATTTT.

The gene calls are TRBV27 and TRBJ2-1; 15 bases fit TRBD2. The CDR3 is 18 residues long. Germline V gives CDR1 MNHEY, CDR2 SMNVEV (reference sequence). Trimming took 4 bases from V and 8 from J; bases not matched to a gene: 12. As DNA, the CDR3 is TGTGCCAGCAGTTCTATACCCCTCCGGACTAGCGGGAGGGATGAGCAGTTCTTC. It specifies CASSSIPLRTSGRDEQFF.

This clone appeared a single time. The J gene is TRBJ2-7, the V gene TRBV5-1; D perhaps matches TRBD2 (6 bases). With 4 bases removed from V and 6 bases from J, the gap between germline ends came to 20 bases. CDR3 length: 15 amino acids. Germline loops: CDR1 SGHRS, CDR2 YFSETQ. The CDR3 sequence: CASSLGLTIIGEQYF. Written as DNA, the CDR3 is TGCGCCAGCAGCCTGGGACTCACTATAATAGGCGAGCAGTACTTC.

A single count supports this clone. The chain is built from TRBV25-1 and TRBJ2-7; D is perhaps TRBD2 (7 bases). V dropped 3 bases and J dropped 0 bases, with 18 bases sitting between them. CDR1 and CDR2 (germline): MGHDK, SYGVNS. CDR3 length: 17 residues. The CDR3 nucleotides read TGTGCCAGCAGTGAGGCGGGGGCCAGGAGCCCCTCCTACGAGCAGTACTTC. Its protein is CASSEAGARSPSYEQYF.

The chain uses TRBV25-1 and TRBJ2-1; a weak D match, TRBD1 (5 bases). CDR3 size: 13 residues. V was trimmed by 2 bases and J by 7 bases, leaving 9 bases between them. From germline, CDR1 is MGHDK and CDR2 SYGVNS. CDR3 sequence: CASSETRGNEQFF. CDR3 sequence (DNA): TGTGCCAGCAGTGAAACAAGGGGTAATGAGCAGTTCTTC.

CDR3 sequence reads: CASSGSTGTRSLAQHF. The CDR3 DNA reads as TGTGCCAGCAGTGGATCGACAGGGACCCGAAGTTTGGCCCAGCATTTT. The chain couples TRBV25-1 to TRBJ1-5; 7 bases are a match to TRBD1. Germline-derived CDR1 and CDR2 are MGHDK and SYGVNS. This CDR3 spans 16 amino acids. Trimming cost V 4 bases and J 11 bases; bases outside gene matches: 17.

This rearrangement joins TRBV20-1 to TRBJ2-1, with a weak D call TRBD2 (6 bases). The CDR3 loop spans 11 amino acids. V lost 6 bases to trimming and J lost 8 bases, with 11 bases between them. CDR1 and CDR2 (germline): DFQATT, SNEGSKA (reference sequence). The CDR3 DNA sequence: TGCAGTGCGACGACTAGGGATGAGCAGTTCTTC. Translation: CSATTRDEQFF.

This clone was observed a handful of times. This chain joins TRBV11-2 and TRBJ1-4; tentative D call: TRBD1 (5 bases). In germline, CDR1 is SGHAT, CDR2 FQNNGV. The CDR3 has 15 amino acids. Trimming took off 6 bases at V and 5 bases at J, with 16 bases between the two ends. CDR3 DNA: TGTGCCAGCAGGGCCGGGACGGCCACAAATGAAAAACTGTTTTTT. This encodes CASRAGTATNEKLFF.

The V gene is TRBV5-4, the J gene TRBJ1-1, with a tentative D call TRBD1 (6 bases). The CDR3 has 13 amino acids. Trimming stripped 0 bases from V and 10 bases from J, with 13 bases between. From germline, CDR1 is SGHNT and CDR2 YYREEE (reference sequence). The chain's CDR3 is CASSLDGQSLAFF. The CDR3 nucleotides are TGTGCCAGCAGCTTGGACGGACAGTCCCTAGCTTTCTTT.

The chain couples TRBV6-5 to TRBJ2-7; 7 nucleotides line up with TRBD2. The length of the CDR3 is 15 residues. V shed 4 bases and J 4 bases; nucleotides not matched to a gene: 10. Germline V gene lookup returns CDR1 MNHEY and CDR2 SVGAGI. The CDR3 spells CASSSQGGDYYEQYF. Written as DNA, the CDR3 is TGTGCCAGCAGTTCCCAGGGAGGGGACTATTACGAGCAGTACTTC.

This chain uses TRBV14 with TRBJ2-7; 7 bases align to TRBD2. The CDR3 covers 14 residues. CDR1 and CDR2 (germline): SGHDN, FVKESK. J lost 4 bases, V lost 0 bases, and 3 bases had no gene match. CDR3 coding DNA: TGTGCCAGCAGCCAAGATGTAGCGGGTTACGAGCAGTACTTC. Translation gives CASSQDVAGYEQYF.

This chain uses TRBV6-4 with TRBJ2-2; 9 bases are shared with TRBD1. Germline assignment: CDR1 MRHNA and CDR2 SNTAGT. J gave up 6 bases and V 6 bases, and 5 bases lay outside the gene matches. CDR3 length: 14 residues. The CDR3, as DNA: TGTGCCAGCAGCGGGGACAGGGACGCCGGGGAGCTGTTTTTT. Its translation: CASSGDRDAGELFF.

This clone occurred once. CDR3 bases: TGTGCCAGCAGTGACGGGAGCACCGGGGAGCTGTTTTTT. Its translation is CASSDGSTGELFF. J is TRBJ2-2 and V is TRBV6-4; maybe TRBD2 (5 bases). The CDR3 totals 13 residues. Looked up from germline, CDR1 is MRHNA and CDR2 is SNTAGT. Trimming cost V 2 bases and J 4 bases, with 5 bases left between them.

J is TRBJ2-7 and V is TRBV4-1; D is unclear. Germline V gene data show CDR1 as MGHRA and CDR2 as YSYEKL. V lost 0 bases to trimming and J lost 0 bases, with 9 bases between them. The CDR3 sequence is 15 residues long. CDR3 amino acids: CASSQDNGYSYEQYF. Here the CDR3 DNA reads TGCGCCAGCAGCCAAGATAATGGCTACTCCTACGAGCAGTACTTC.

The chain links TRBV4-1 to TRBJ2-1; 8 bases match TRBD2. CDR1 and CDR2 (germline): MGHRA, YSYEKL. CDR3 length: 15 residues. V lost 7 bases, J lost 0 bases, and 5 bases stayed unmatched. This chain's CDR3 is CASTFGTSSYNEQFF. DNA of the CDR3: TGCGCCAGCACTTTCGGGACTAGCTCCTACAATGAGCAGTTCTTC.

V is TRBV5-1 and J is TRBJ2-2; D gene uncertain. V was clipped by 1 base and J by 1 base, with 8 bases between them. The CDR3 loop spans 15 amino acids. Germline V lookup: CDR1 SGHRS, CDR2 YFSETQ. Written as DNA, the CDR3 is TGCGCCAGCAGCTTGCTTGCGGTGAACACCGGGGAGCTGTTTTTT. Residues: CASSLLAVNTGELFF.

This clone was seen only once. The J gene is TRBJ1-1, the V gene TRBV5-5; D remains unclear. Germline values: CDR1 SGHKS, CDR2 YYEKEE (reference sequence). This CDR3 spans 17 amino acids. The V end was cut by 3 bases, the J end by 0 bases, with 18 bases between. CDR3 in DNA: TGTGCCAGCAGCTGGGCGATTCAGGCGCCCCTGAACACTGAAGCTTTCTTT. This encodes CASSWAIQAPLNTEAFF.

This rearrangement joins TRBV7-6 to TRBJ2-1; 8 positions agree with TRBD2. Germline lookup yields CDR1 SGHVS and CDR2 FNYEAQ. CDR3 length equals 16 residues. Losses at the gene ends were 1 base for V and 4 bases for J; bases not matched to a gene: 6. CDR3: CASSLGPGGPYNEQFF. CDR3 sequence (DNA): TGTGCCAGCAGCTTAGGGCCGGGAGGGCCGTACAATGAGCAGTTCTTC.

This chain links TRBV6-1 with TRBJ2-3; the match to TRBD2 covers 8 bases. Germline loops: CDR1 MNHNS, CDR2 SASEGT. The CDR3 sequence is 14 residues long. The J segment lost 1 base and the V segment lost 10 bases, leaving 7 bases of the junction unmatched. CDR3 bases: TGTGCCATCGATTCCGGGAGGGGCACAGATACGCAGTATTTT. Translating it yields CAIDSGRGTDTQYF.

CDR3 residues: CASSDGTGTGEQYF. DNA of the CDR3: TGTGCCAGCAGTGATGGAACAGGGACAGGGGAGCAGTACTTC. V usage is TRBV25-1 and J usage is TRBJ2-7; TRBD1 matches at 9 bases. Germline CDR1 MGHDK, CDR2 SYGVNS. Trimming cost V 3 bases and J 7 bases; bases outside gene matches: 7. This CDR3 has 14 residues.

CDR3 nucleotides: TGTGCCAGCAGTGAAGCTAGCGGGAGCACCGGGGAGCTGTTTTTT. The encoded protein is CASSEASGSTGELFF. The chain carries TRBV6-1 and TRBJ2-2; 9 nucleotides agree with TRBD2. Germline trimming cut 0 bases from V and 4 bases from J; bases unmatched to any gene: 0. From germline, CDR1 is MNHNS and CDR2 SASEGT. The CDR3 runs to 15 residues.

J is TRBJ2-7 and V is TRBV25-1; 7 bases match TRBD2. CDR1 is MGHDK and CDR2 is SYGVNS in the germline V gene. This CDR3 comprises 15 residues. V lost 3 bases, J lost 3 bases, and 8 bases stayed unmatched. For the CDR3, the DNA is TGTGCCAGCAGTGATGGGACGCGGGAGCTCTACGAGCAGTACTTC. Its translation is CASSDGTRELYEQYF.

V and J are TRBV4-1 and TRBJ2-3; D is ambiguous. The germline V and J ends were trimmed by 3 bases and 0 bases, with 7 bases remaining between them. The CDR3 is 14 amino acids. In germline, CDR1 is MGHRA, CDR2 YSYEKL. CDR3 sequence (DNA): TGCGCCAGCAGCCATGCGGTTAGCACAGATACGCAGTATTTT. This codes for CASSHAVSTDTQYF.